These T cell receptor beta chains were read from a single sample in a study of blood T cell repertoires in COVID-19. Method: immunoSEQ multiplex PCR; TCRdb's copy keeps in-frame clones and lacks some. The sample yields approximately 270,000 clones, around 86% seen once. Specimen: peripheral blood. The receptors stem from a man between 40 and 49 years old with active or convalescent COVID-19. Each CDR3 is given with its conserved first and last residue. The D gene is left open where the match is weak. Clone size is stated in some rows and not others, as once, few, many or a class when expanded.

size: once
V: TRBV28
D: -
J: TRBJ1-5
DNA: TGTGCCAGCAAAGAAACGGGAGATGGTCAGCCCCAGCATTTT
CDR3: CASKETGDGQPQHF

size: -
V: TRBV9
D: -
J: TRBJ2-2
DNA: TGTGCCAGCCGGGCGGGAAACACCGGGGAGCTGTTTTTT
CDR3: CASRAGNTGELFF

size: -
V: TRBV6-2/TRBV6-3
D: -
J: TRBJ1-2
DNA: TGTGCCAGCAGCCCAACAGGGCATGGCTATGGCTACACCTTC
CDR3: CASSPTGHGYGYTF

size: -
V: TRBV7-2
D: TRBD1
J: TRBJ2-2
DNA: TGTGCCAGCGGGACAGGGGAAGAGACCGGGGAGCTGTTTTTT
CDR3: CASGTGEETGELFF

size: -
V: TRBV5-5
D: -
J: TRBJ1-5
DNA: TGTGCCAGCAGTTTAGCGGCGGGTCAGCCCCAGCATTTT
CDR3: CASSLAAGQPQHF

size: -
V: TRBV15
D: TRBD1
J: TRBJ2-7
DNA: TGTGCCACCAGCAACGACCGGGACAGCAGAAACGAGCAGTACTTC
CDR3: CATSNDRDSRNEQYF

size: -
V: TRBV7-9
D: -
J: TRBJ1-5
DNA: TGTGCCAGCAGCCAAGGGGGACCTCTAGCCCTCCCCCAGCATTTT
CDR3: CASSQGGPLALPQHF

size: -
V: TRBV6-1
D: -
J: TRBJ1-2
DNA: -
CDR3: CASSESWATGSLAFF

size: -
V: TRBV28
D: -
J: TRBJ1-1
DNA: TGTGCCAGCAGTCCAACGGACAGTCTTACAAATCCTGAAGCTTTCTTT
CDR3: CASSPTDSLTNPEAFF

size: -
V: TRBV24-1
D: -
J: TRBJ1-1
DNA: TGTGCCACCAGTGATCCAGGAAACACTGAAGCTTTCTTT
CDR3: CATSDPGNTEAFF

size: -
V: TRBV6-5
D: -
J: TRBJ2-2
DNA: TGTGCCAGCAGCCCGGGGACATCGAGCACCGGGGAGCTGTTTTTT
CDR3: CASSPGTSSTGELFF

size: -
V: TRBV11-2
D: TRBD1
J: TRBJ2-2
DNA: TGTGCCAGCAACCTGGACAGGGCCACCGGGGAGCTGTTTTTT
CDR3: CASNLDRATGELFF

size: once
V: TRBV10-3
D: TRBD2
J: TRBJ2-3
DNA: TGTGCCATCAGTCAAGGACTAGCGGGGGGCCGAGCTGACACAGATACGCAGTATTTT
CDR3: CAISQGLAGGRADTDTQYF

size: -
V: TRBV9
D: TRBD2
J: TRBJ2-7
DNA: TGTGCCAGCGCACAGACTAGCGGAGAGCAGTACTTC
CDR3: CASAQTSGEQYF

size: -
V: TRBV4-1
D: TRBD1
J: TRBJ1-6
DNA: TGCGCCAGCAGCCAACGAGACAGGGCTCTTTTGGATTCACCCCTCCACTTT
CDR3: CASSQRDRALLDSPLHF

size: -
V: TRBV24-1
D: TRBD2
J: TRBJ2-1
DNA: TGTGCCACCAGTGATCCGACCGGGAGGGGGAGAAATGAGCAGTTCTTC
CDR3: CATSDPTGRGRNEQFF

size: -
V: TRBV7-6
D: TRBD1
J: TRBJ2-1
DNA: TGTGCCAGCAGCGCGGGACAGGGGTTGGATGAGCAGTTCTTC
CDR3: CASSAGQGLDEQFF

size: -
V: TRBV6-5
D: -
J: TRBJ1-2
DNA: TGTGCCAGCAGTTACCCCGGCGGGAAGGCTGATGGCTACACCTTC
CDR3: CASSYPGGKADGYTF

size: -
V: TRBV19
D: TRBD1
J: TRBJ1-3
DNA: TGTGCCAGTAGTATTGGCAGGGGGTACTCTGGAAACACCATATATTTT
CDR3: CASSIGRGYSGNTIYF

size: -
V: TRBV18
D: -
J: TRBJ1-4
DNA: TGTGCCAGCTCACCACTCCAGCGACCCAATGAAAAACTGTTTTTT
CDR3: CASSPLQRPNEKLFF

size: -
V: TRBV28
D: TRBD1
J: TRBJ1-2
DNA: TGTGCCAGCAGACTGGGACAGGGGGTGAACTATGGCTACACCTTC
CDR3: CASRLGQGVNYGYTF

size: -
V: TRBV30
D: TRBD1
J: TRBJ1-2
DNA: TGTGCCTGGGGGACAGGTGCTAACTATGGCTACACCTTC
CDR3: CAWGTGANYGYTF

size: -
V: TRBV9
D: TRBD2
J: TRBJ2-5
DNA: TGTGCCAGCAGCCTAGCGGGAGAACAAGAGACCCAGTACTTC
CDR3: CASSLAGEQETQYF

size: -
V: TRBV6-5
D: TRBD1
J: TRBJ1-1
DNA: TGTGCCAGCACCACAACAGGGGGTGAAGCTTTCTTT
CDR3: CASTTTGGEAFF

size: -
V: TRBV5-4
D: -
J: TRBJ1-2
DNA: TGTGCCAGTTCGGGAGACAGCAACTATGGCTACACCTTC
CDR3: CASSGDSNYGYTF

size: -
V: TRBV11-3
D: TRBD1
J: TRBJ2-5
DNA: TGTGCCAGCAGCCCATTCCGGGACAGTATTTCTCAGACCCAGTACTTC
CDR3: CASSPFRDSISQTQYF

size: -
V: TRBV3-1/TRBV3-2
D: TRBD2
J: TRBJ2-1
DNA: TGTGCCAGCAGCCAAGATAGCGGGGGGGTCTACAATGAGCAGTTCTTC
CDR3: CASSQDSGGVYNEQFF